These 25 T cell receptor beta chains were all obtained from the same sample, sequenced in a study of T cells after yellow fever vaccination. TCRdb re-analysed the 5' RACE reads in MiXCR, keeping a single row per CDR3 protein. The sample comprises under 700,000 distinct CDR3 sequences, approximately 16% of which are singletons, and roughly 17% rests with the top ten. The sample was PBMCs, taken roughly 5 days after the first yellow fever vaccination. The receptors here all came from a man younger than 35 who received the YFV17D yellow fever vaccine.

This clonotype was found a few times. The rearrangement links TRBV11-3 to TRBJ2-3; D call uncertain. The CDR3 totals 15 residues. Germline values: CDR1 SGHNT, CDR2 YENEEA. The V and J ends lost 1 base and 0 bases respectively, with 8 bases between them. In DNA form, the CDR3 reads TGTGCCAGCAGCTTAGGCATTGGGAGCACAGATACGCAGTATTTT. Its protein product is CASSLGIGSTDTQYF.

This clonotype came up a few times. The chain combines TRBV7-9 with TRBJ2-1, with a weak D call TRBD2 (6 bases). Germline V gives CDR1 SEHNR, CDR2 FQNEAQ (reference sequence). V was cut by 1 base and J by 15 bases, with 10 bases left in between. The CDR3 has 11 residues. The CDR3 spells CASSLDQGGFF. The CDR3 coding sequence is TGTGCCAGCAGCTTAGATCAGGGAGGGTTCTTC.

This clonotype was counted only a few times. CDR3 amino acids: CSAPDRGLPTQYF. The CDR3, as DNA: TGCAGTGCTCCGGACAGGGGACTCCCTACGCAGTATTTT. The V call is TRBV20-1, the J call TRBJ2-3; 9 bases agree with TRBD1. The CDR3 covers 13 residues. Germline trimming cut 5 bases from V and 8 bases from J; bases unmatched to any gene: 8. Germline CDR1 is DFQATT and CDR2 is SNEGSKA (reference sequence).

Only a few counts were recorded for this clonotype. The V and J genes are TRBV18 and TRBJ1-5; 7 bases align to TRBD1. V lost 5 bases to trimming and J lost 4 bases; unmatched junction nucleotides: 2. The CDR3 totals 13 residues. Germline assignment: CDR1 KGHSH and CDR2 LQKENI. CDR3 amino acids: CASSSGQNQPQHF. In nucleotides, the CDR3 is TGTGCCAGCTCATCGGGACAGAATCAGCCCCAGCATTTT.

This clonotype was observed at least ten times. The V call is TRBV7-2, the J call TRBJ1-6; D ambiguous. The CDR3 has 14 residues. CDR1 and CDR2 from the germline V gene are SGHTA and FQGNSA. Between the trimmed V and J ends, which lost 2 bases and 10 bases, there was a span of 12 bases. CDR3 loop: CASSLMGVSSPLHF. The CDR3 DNA follows: TGTGCCAGCAGCTTAATGGGAGTAAGCTCACCCCTCCACTTT.

This chain connects TRBV6-2 or TRBV6-3 to TRBJ1-2; D remains unclear. The V and J ends lost 2 bases and 4 bases respectively, with 8 bases between them. There are 13 residues in the CDR3. Looked up from germline, CDR1 is MNHEY and CDR2 is SVGEGT. This CDR3 reads CASSYRAAYGYTF. CDR3 bases: TGTGCCAGCAGTTACAGGGCAGCCTATGGCTACACCTTC.

This clonotype has just a few counts. The rearrangement joins TRBV6-2 or TRBV6-3 to TRBJ1-6; D remains unclear. The ends were cut back, 2 bases at V and 9 bases at J, with 5 bases in the middle. Germline V lookup: CDR1 MNHEY, CDR2 SVGEGT. This CDR3 spans 12 amino acids. The CDR3, as DNA: TGTGCCAGCAGTTACCGTAGTTCACCCCTCCACTTT. Amino acids: CASSYRSSPLHF.

This clonotype was seen a few times. This chain joins TRBV20-1 and TRBJ1-2; unclear D gene. V lost 8 bases to trimming and J lost 3 bases, with 16 bases between them. The germline V gene encodes CDR1 DFQATT and CDR2 SNEGSKA (reference sequence). The length of the CDR3 is 13 residues. The CDR3 protein is CSPLDKSYYGYTF. The CDR3 DNA sequence: TGCAGTCCTCTCGACAAGAGCTACTATGGCTACACCTTC.

The V and J genes are TRBV7-9 and TRBJ2-1; D perhaps matches TRBD1 (5 bases). Trimming shortened V by 7 bases and J by 3 bases, and 16 bases separated the two germline ends. Germline-derived CDR1 and CDR2 are SEHNR and FQNEAQ (reference sequence). This CDR3 region has 15 residues. CDR3 sequence reads: CASTVNGAFYNEQFF. The DNA for the CDR3 is TGTGCCAGCACCGTTAATGGGGCCTTCTACAATGAGCAGTTCTTC.

The chain employs TRBV7-2 and TRBJ2-3; TRBD2 matches 10 bases. After removal of 1 base from V and 2 bases from J, the junction contained 6 bases not matched to a gene. Germline V lookup: CDR1 SGHTA, CDR2 FQGNSA. CDR3 length equals 17 residues. The CDR3 sequence: CASSLVITSGATDTQYF. The CDR3, as DNA: TGTGCCAGCAGCTTAGTTATCACTAGCGGGGCCACAGATACGCAGTATTTT.

This clonotype was found a few times. The chain employs TRBV18 and TRBJ2-7; 7 nucleotides align to TRBD1. Germline V gene lookup returns CDR1 KGHSH and CDR2 LQKENI. The J segment lost 3 bases and the V segment lost 6 bases, leaving 8 bases of the junction unmatched. The CDR3 has 14 amino acids. CDR3 region: CASSPRDRFYEQYF. CDR3 in DNA: TGTGCCAGCTCCCCAAGGGACAGATTCTACGAGCAGTACTTC. Full variable domain (outside the CDR3, taken from reference TRBV18 and TRBJ2-7): NAGVMQNPRHLVRRRGQEARLRCSPMKGHSHVYWYRQLPEEGLKFMVYLQKENIIDESGMPKERFSAEFPKEGPSILRIQQVVRGDSAAYFCASSPRDRFYEQYFGPGTRLTVT.

V gene TRBV12-3 or TRBV12-4 combines with J gene TRBJ1-1; D gene unclear. V dropped 3 bases and J dropped 5 bases, with 10 bases sitting between them. CDR3 size: 13 residues. In DNA form, the CDR3 reads TGTGCCAGCAGTTTCGAAACCGTTACTGAAGCTTTCTTT. As protein: CASSFETVTEAFF.

This chain connects TRBV4-1 to TRBJ2-3, with TRBD2 matching over 15 bases. Germline-derived CDR1 and CDR2 are MGHRA and YSYEKL. This CDR3 has 17 amino acids. The trim removed 1 base at V and 7 bases at J, leaving 6 bases unmatched. CDR3 amino acids: CASSQGPGTSGGYTQYF. The CDR3 DNA reads TGCGCCAGCAGCCAAGGGCCCGGGACTAGCGGGGGGTATACGCAGTATTTT.

V is TRBV6-1 and J is TRBJ2-7; unclear D gene. Germline V lookup: CDR1 MNHNS, CDR2 SASEGT. CDR3 length: 13 residues. Trimming removed 6 bases at V and 4 bases at J, with 13 bases between. CDR3 sequence: CASRMNGPYEQYV. CDR3 coding DNA: TGTGCCAGCAGGATGAATGGACCTTACGAGCAGTACGTC.

The genes are TRBV6-5 and TRBJ1-5; a weak D match, TRBD1 (5 bases). The V gene's germline CDR1 is MNHEY and CDR2 SVGAGI. Trimming left V 3 bases short and J 5 bases short, with 11 bases between. The CDR3 contains 14 residues. CDR3 bases: TGTGCCAGCAGTTATCTGGGAGGGGATCAGCCCCAGCATTTT. Residues: CASSYLGGDQPQHF.

This clonotype showed up just a few times. The chain uses TRBV5-1 and TRBJ2-1; 9 nucleotides agree with TRBD2. The CDR3 extends over 14 amino acids. After removal of 1 base from V and 7 bases from J, the junction contained 3 bases not matched to a gene. CDR1 and CDR2 from the germline V gene are SGHRS and YFSETQ. The DNA of the CDR3 is TGCGCCAGCAGCTTGCTAGCGGGGCCGAATGAGCAGTTCTTC. Translation: CASSLLAGPNEQFF.

This clonotype was detected only a few times. V gene TRBV29-1 combines with J gene TRBJ2-2; D may match TRBD1 or TRBD2 (5 bases each). The CDR3 contains 15 residues. CDR1 and CDR2 (germline): SQVTM, ANQGSEA. V dropped 7 bases and J dropped 0 bases, with 15 bases sitting between them. CDR3 sequence reads: CSATAWGTNTGELFF. The CDR3 DNA reads TGCAGCGCCACTGCCTGGGGGACGAACACCGGGGAGCTGTTTTTT.

This clonotype was seen only a few times. This chain connects TRBV6-2 or TRBV6-3 to TRBJ2-1; TRBD1 might be the D (6 bases). Germline CDR1 and CDR2: MNHEY and SVGEGT. V was pared by 6 bases and J by 7 bases, with 19 bases between. The CDR3 is made up of 15 amino acids. CDR3 nucleotide sequence: TGTGCCAGCAGCCTTACCCGGCAGGGGAGAAATGAGCAGTTCTTC. Its translation is CASSLTRQGRNEQFF.

This clonotype was detected only a few times. This sequence joins TRBV28 and TRBJ1-3, with D maybe TRBD1 (6 bases). The ends were cut back, 8 bases at V and 3 bases at J, with 14 bases in the middle. Germline CDR1 is MDHEN and CDR2 is SYDVKM. CDR3 length: 14 residues. CDR3 nucleotides: TGTGCCAGCGCCGGGACACAACATGGAAACACCATATATTTT. Translating it yields CASAGTQHGNTIYF.

The chain couples TRBV19 to TRBJ2-1; 13 bases match TRBD2. The CDR3 loop spans 14 amino acids. V was clipped by 9 bases and J by 7 bases; unmatched bases: 6. Per germline, CDR1 LNHDA and CDR2 SQIVND (reference sequence). The CDR3, as DNA: TGTGCCAGCAAACTAGCGGGGGGGCCGAATGAGCAGTTCTTC. Amino acids: CASKLAGGPNEQFF.

As for this clonotype: An end of the junction does not agree with germline; a read error may underlie this. J is TRBJ1-1 and V is TRBV5-1; 8 positions agree with TRBD1. Germline CDR1 and CDR2: SGHRS and YFSETQ. CDR3 length equals 15 residues. The CDR3 DNA follows: TGCGCCAGCAGCATGACAGGGGTCGGACACACTGAAGCTATCTTT. It codes for CASSMTGVGHTEAIF. Looking up the rest from reference TRBV5-1 and TRBJ1-1 gives the full variable domain: KAGVTQTPRYLIKTRGQQVTLSCSPISGHRSVSWYQQTPGQGLQFLFEYFSETQRNKGNFPGRFSGRQFSNSRSEMNVSTLELGDSALYLCASSMTGVGHTEAIFGQGTRLTVV.

CDR3 DNA: TGCAGTGCCCTGGAGGGGGTAACCTACGAGCAGTACTTC. This sequence encodes CSALEGVTYEQYF. J is TRBJ2-7 and V is TRBV20-1; D assignment may be TRBD1 or TRBD2 (6 bases each). Trimming took 6 bases from V and 2 from J, leaving 14 bases between them. The CDR3 consists of 13 residues. Germline CDR1 reads DFQATT; CDR2 reads SNEGSKA (reference sequence).

This clonotype was observed a few times. The rearrangement links TRBV12-3 or TRBV12-4 to TRBJ1-2, with D possibly TRBD1 on 6 matching bases. The ends were cut back, 5 bases at V and 8 bases at J, with 15 bases in the middle. The CDR3 spans 13 residues. CDR3 residues: CASSLPRGEGYTF. For the CDR3, the DNA is TGTGCCAGCAGTCTTCCCAGGGGTGAAGGCTACACCTTC.

In this sample, this clonotype turned up a few times. The chain uses TRBV10-3 and TRBJ1-1, with 7 nucleotides matching TRBD1. The V gene's germline CDR1 is ENHRY and CDR2 SYGVKD. Trimming cost V 4 bases and J 4 bases; bases outside gene matches: 6. The CDR3 consists of 14 residues. CDR3 amino acids: CAISGDRGGTEAFF. The CDR3 DNA reads TGTGCCATCAGTGGGGACAGAGGGGGCACTGAAGCTTTCTTT.

The V and J genes are TRBV5-1 and TRBJ2-3; 9 bases are shared with TRBD2. The CDR3 runs to 16 residues. V was clipped by 4 bases and J by 3 bases; unmatched bases: 9. Germline CDR1 and CDR2: SGHRS and YFSETQ. The CDR3 region is CASSALSSGATDTQYF. CDR3 bases: TGCGCCAGCAGCGCCCTATCTAGCGGGGCAACAGATACGCAGTATTTT.